These 7 T cell receptor beta chains originate from one sample sequenced in a study of T cell changes during pregnancy in multiple sclerosis. The assay was immunoSEQ multiplex PCR, and TCRdb's table has in-frame clones only and misses some. The sample yields around 77,000 clones, 90% to 95% seen once. The material sequenced was peripheral blood, taken in the third trimester of pregnancy. The receptors here all came from a female donor in good health, enrolled as a control in a pregnancy study.

The V call is TRBV2, the J call TRBJ1-1; D gene ambiguous. The CDR3 runs to 12 residues. Trimming shortened V by 2 bases and J by 5 bases, and 6 bases separated the two germline ends. CDR1 and CDR2 from the germline V gene are SNHLY and FYNNEI. This CDR3 reads CASSEYGTEAFF. As DNA, the CDR3 is TGTGCCAGCAGTGAATACGGGACTGAAGCTTTCTTT.

The J gene is TRBJ1-2, the V gene TRBV15, with unresolved D. The germline V and J ends were trimmed by 1 base and 8 bases, with 23 bases remaining between them. Germline CDR1 and CDR2: LNHNV and YYDKDF (reference sequence). CDR3 size: 17 residues. The CDR3 coding sequence is TGTGCCACCAGCAGAGCGACCGGCCCCGGAGTAACTATCGGCTACACCTTC. Translation: CATSRATGPGVTIGYTF.

The genes are TRBV6-4 and TRBJ2-6; no definite D call. CDR1 is MRHNA, CDR2 SNTAGT, per germline. Trimming took off 0 bases at V and 0 bases at J, with 3 bases between the two ends. This CDR3 has 15 residues. Written as DNA, the CDR3 is TGTGCCAGCAGTGACTCCAGCTCTGGGGCCAACGTCCTGACTTTC. This encodes CASSDSSSGANVLTF.

This chain uses TRBV7-7 with TRBJ1-3; 9 bases align to TRBD1. The CDR3 covers 15 residues. CDR1 is SSHAT, CDR2 FNYEAQ, per germline (reference sequence). The V and J ends lost 5 bases and 4 bases, in that order; junction bases with no gene match: 6. The CDR3 is CASSKGQGAGNTIYF. In DNA form, the CDR3 reads TGTGCCAGCAGCAAGGGACAGGGAGCCGGAAACACCATATATTTT.

This clone was found once. This sequence joins TRBV6-5 and TRBJ1-4; 9 bases line up with TRBD1. CDR3 length: 16 amino acids. The germline V gene has CDR1 MNHEY and CDR2 SVGAGI. Germline trimming cut 4 bases from V and 7 bases from J; bases unmatched to any gene: 10. The CDR3 DNA reads as TGTGCCAGCAGTTTGGCAGGGCGACAGGGGGGTGAAAAACTGTTTTTT. Translation: CASSLAGRQGGEKLFF.

The gene calls are TRBV9 and TRBJ2-5, with 9 bases identical to TRBD2. V shed 0 bases, J shed 5 bases, and the junction held 8 bases outside the gene matches. Germline CDR1 is SGDLS and CDR2 is YYNGEE. The CDR3 spans 16 residues. In DNA, the CDR3 is TGTGCCAGCAGCGTAGAGGGTATAGCGGGAGTTGAGACCCAGTACTTC. The encoded protein is CASSVEGIAGVETQYF.

The chain uses TRBV15 and TRBJ2-5; 7 nucleotides line up with TRBD2. Germline CDR1 LNHNV, CDR2 YYDKDF (reference sequence). Germline trimming cut 0 bases from V and 4 bases from J; bases unmatched to any gene: 5. The CDR3 runs to 15 residues. CDR3 sequence: CATSRDGGDGETQYF. DNA of the CDR3: TGTGCCACCAGCAGAGATGGGGGGGATGGAGAGACCCAGTACTTC.